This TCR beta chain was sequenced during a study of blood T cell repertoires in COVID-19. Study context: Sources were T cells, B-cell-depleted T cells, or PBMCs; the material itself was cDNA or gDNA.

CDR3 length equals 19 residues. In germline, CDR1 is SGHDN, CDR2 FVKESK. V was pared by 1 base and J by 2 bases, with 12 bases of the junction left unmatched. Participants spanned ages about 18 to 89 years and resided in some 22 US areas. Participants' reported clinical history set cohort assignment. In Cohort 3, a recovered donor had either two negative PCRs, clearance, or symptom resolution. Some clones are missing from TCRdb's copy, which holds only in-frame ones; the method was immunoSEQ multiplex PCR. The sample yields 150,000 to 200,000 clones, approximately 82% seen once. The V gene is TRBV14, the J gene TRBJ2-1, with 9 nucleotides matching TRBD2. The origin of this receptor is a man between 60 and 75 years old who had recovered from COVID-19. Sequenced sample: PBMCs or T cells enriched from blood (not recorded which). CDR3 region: CASSQAFLAGGSPYNEQFF. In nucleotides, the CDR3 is TGTGCCAGCAGCCAAGCCTTTCTGGCGGGAGGGTCGCCCTACAATGAGCAGTTCTTC. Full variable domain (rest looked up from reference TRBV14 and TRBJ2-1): EAGVTQFPSHSVIEKGQTVTLRCDPISGHDNLYWYRRVMGKEIKFLLHFVKESKQDESGMPNNRFLAERTGGTYSTLKVQPAELEDSGVYFCASSQAFLAGGSPYNEQFFGPGTRLTVL.